The text below deals with one T cell receptor beta chain. Its target is unknown. Markers CD45RO/CCR7/CD25/CD127/CD95/CD27 served to sort CD4+ naive, central memory, regulatory and stem cell-like memory cells. The entry originates in a study of beta chain features in type 1 diabetes. Study observations and caveats: TCRB CDR3 length was moderately but significantly reduced in all four CD4+ subsets of Type 1 diabetes patients. Sampled from patients, naive, central memory and Treg TCRB repertoires appeared more similar than those sampled from healthy donors.

Reverse transcribing all isolated RNA meant expressed TCRB transcripts were sequenced. Generated by immunoSEQ multiplex PCR, the TCRdb table keeps only in-frame clones and is missing some. Of about 290,000 clones in the sample, around 7.8% were seen once. This CDR3 spans 18 amino acids. The germline V gene encodes CDR1 SGDLS and CDR2 YYNGEE. V shed 3 bases and J 7 bases; nucleotides not matched to a gene: 17. The chain recombines TRBV9 with TRBJ2-3; 10 bases are shared with TRBD1. Sequencing used central memory CD4+ T cells from blood. This clonotype was sampled from a woman aged 18 to 35 in good health. CDR3 sequence: CASSAALRDRGARNTQYF. Here the CDR3 DNA reads TGTGCCAGCAGCGCCGCCCTCCGGGACAGGGGTGCGAGAAATACGCAGTATTTT.